This TCR beta chain was retrieved from a study of cytomegalovirus exposure and HLA in healthy donors. Regarding this clone: Its antigen remains unidentified.

The PCR had 60 Vbeta and 13 Jbeta primers. The authors' processing: Later reanalysis found around 84 million unique TCR beta chains, about 10 million of them shared. The method was immunoSEQ multiplex PCR; TCRdb's version includes in-frame clones alone and lacks a portion of them. That table is the source of V, J and clone size, and D and trimming were worked out from the DNA. Of roughly 200,000 clones listed, around 83% are singletons. Germline V CDR1 and CDR2: MNHEY, SMNVEV (reference sequence). Trimming cost V 4 bases and J 9 bases, with 19 bases left between them. The CDR3 extends over 15 amino acids. Study-wide results and caveats: About 87% or about 30% of the time was how often most TCR beta V segments were productive, according to an earlier analysis.

The receptor was derived from a woman aged 35 to 49 in good health and CMV-seronegative. The rearrangement uses TRBV27 and TRBJ2-1, with a possible D match to TRBD2 (6 bases). Sequenced: PBMCs. In DNA, the CDR3 is TGTGCCAGCAGTTCCTCGGGCGGGATTCAGGGTGAGCAGTTCTTC. It yields the protein CASSSSGGIQGEQFF.